Listed here are 20 T cell receptor beta chains from one sample, sequenced in a study of OX40 agonist ivuxolimab in advanced cancers. Clones were sequenced by immunoSEQ multiplex PCR, and TCRdb holds only the in-frame ones, with some missing. The sample consists of 77,000 or so clones, about 89% of them appearing once. The sample was CD4+ or CD8+ T cells sorted from blood, taken in a trial of the OX40 agonist ivuxolimab. These TCRs come from an adult with an advanced solid tumor such as melanoma, head and neck, liver or kidney cancer.

The rearrangement links TRBV7-2 to TRBJ1-4; 10 bases agree with TRBD1. Germline V gene lookup returns CDR1 SGHTA and CDR2 FQGNSA. The CDR3 spans 15 residues. The V and J ends lost 5 bases and 7 bases, in that order; junction bases with no gene match: 7. In DNA, the CDR3 is TGTGCCAGCAGCACCGACAGGGGGCTTAGTGAAAAACTGTTTTTT. Translation: CASSTDRGLSEKLFF. Full variable domain (outside the CDR3, taken from reference TRBV7-2 and TRBJ1-4): GAGVSQSPSNKVTEKGKDVELRCDPISGHTALYWYRQSLGQGLEFLIYFQGNSAPDKSGLPSDRFSAERTGGSVSTLTIQRTQQEDSAVYLCASSTDRGLSEKLFFGSGTQLSVL.

The V call is TRBV9, the J call TRBJ1-1; the D is unclear. The CDR3 consists of 14 residues. Germline loops: CDR1 SGDLS, CDR2 YYNGEE. V was pared by 0 bases and J by 5 bases, with 11 bases between. Here the CDR3 DNA reads TGTGCCAGCAGCGTAGACGTCTCAACAACTGAAGCTTTCTTT. As protein: CASSVDVSTTEAFF.

The chain links TRBV10-3 to TRBJ2-1, with a tentative D call TRBD1 (6 bases). The CDR3 totals 13 residues. Trimming removed 2 bases at V and 4 bases at J, with 6 bases between. CDR1 is ENHRY and CDR2 is SYGVKD in the germline V gene. The DNA for the CDR3 is TGTGCCATCAGTGAGACAGGGTACAATGAGCAGTTCTTC. It encodes CAISETGYNEQFF.

This rearrangement joins TRBV5-1 to TRBJ1-2; D is undetermined. There are 11 residues in the CDR3. V dropped 8 bases and J dropped 5 bases, with 10 bases sitting between them. Germline V CDR1 and CDR2: SGHRS, YFSETQ. The CDR3 DNA follows: TGCGCCAGTCACGAGGGATATGGCTACACCTTC. It is translated as CASHEGYGYTF.

The V call is TRBV5-1, the J call TRBJ2-1, with 7 bases lining up with TRBD1. After removal of 4 bases from V and 0 bases from J, the junction contained 7 bases not matched to a gene. Germline lookup yields CDR1 SGHRS and CDR2 YFSETQ. The CDR3 consists of 16 residues. The DNA of the CDR3 is TGCGCCAGCAGCAGTGCGACAGGGAACTCCTACAATGAGCAGTTCTTC. Translating gives CASSSATGNSYNEQFF.

The chain combines TRBV5-1 with TRBJ2-5; perhaps TRBD2 as D (6 bases). V lost 0 bases and J 4 bases, leaving 10 bases between the germline ends. The CDR3 consists of 14 residues. CDR1 is SGHRS and CDR2 is YFSETQ in the germline V gene. The CDR3 DNA reads as TGCGCCAGCAGCTTGGGGGGACTCCTAGAGACCCAGTACTTC. It translates to CASSLGGLLETQYF.

V usage is TRBV11-2 and J usage is TRBJ2-2; a possible D gene is TRBD1 (6 bases). Germline CDR1 is SGHAT and CDR2 is FQNNGV. CDR3 length equals 15 residues. The V end lost 3 bases, the J end lost 4 bases, and 12 bases lay between the germline ends. The CDR3 here is CASSLLYRATGELFF. The CDR3 DNA reads TGTGCCAGCAGCTTGCTCTACAGGGCCACCGGGGAGCTGTTTTTT.

This clone is labeled as medium-sized. The chain combines TRBV5-1 with TRBJ1-2; D might be TRBD1 (5 bases). Germline-derived CDR1 and CDR2 are SGHRS and YFSETQ. The CDR3 length is 15 residues. Between the trimmed V and J ends, which lost 2 bases and 1 base, there was a span of 12 bases. CDR3 DNA: TGCGCCAGCAGCTTTCTGGCAGGGAATAACTATGGCTACACCTTC. It translates to CASSFLAGNNYGYTF.

This chain uses TRBV6-5 with TRBJ1-2; tentative D call: TRBD1 (5 bases). The CDR3 consists of 15 residues. Between the trimmed V and J ends, which lost 2 bases and 4 bases, there was a span of 14 bases. Germline CDR1 reads MNHEY; CDR2 reads SVGAGI. The CDR3: CASSYQGISTYGYTF. CDR3 coding DNA: TGTGCCAGCAGTTACCAGGGCATCTCTACCTATGGCTACACCTTC.

V gene TRBV7-3 combines with J gene TRBJ2-7, with 8 bases that match TRBD2. The length of the CDR3 is 15 residues. CDR1 and CDR2 from the germline V gene are SGHTA and FQGTGA. After removal of 5 bases from V and 2 bases from J, the junction contained 8 bases not matched to a gene. The CDR3 protein is CASSLIPGLAYEQYF. The CDR3 nucleotides read TGTGCCAGCAGCCTAATACCGGGACTAGCCTACGAGCAGTACTTC. Full variable domain (rest looked up from reference TRBV7-3 and TRBJ2-7): GAGVSQTPSNKVTEKGKYVELRCDPISGHTALYWYRQSLGQGPEFLIYFQGTGAADDSGLPNDRFFAVRPEGSVSTLKIQRTERGDSAVYLCASSLIPGLAYEQYFGPGTRLTVT.

The CDR3 region is CASSQVGQNTEAFF. Here the CDR3 DNA reads TGTGCCAGCAGCCAAGTCGGGCAGAACACTGAAGCTTTCTTT. This chain uses TRBV4-2 with TRBJ1-1; D unresolved. The CDR3 runs 14 residues. V lost 1 base and J lost 1, with 7 bases in between. Germline CDR1 and CDR2: LGHNA and YNFKEQ.

The chain has TRBV7-6 and TRBJ2-2; 13 nucleotides align to TRBD2. The CDR3 loop spans 16 amino acids. Germline V gene sequence: CDR1 SGHVS, CDR2 FNYEAQ. Unmatched junction bases numbered 6, after V lost 6 bases and J lost 5 bases. DNA for the CDR3: TGTGCCAGCAGTCTAACTAGCGGGGGGGCGACCGGGGAGCTGTTTTTT. Protein product: CASSLTSGGATGELFF. Looking up the rest from reference TRBV7-6 and TRBJ2-2 gives the full variable domain: GAGVSQSPRYKVTKRGQDVALRCDPISGHVSLYWYRQALGQGPEFLTYFNYEAQQDKSGLPNDRFSAERPEGSISTLTIQRTEQRDSAMYRCASSLTSGGATGELFFGEGSRLTVL.

The V call is TRBV5-1, the J call TRBJ2-7; D unresolved. The CDR3 is 14 residues long. Germline loops: CDR1 SGHRS, CDR2 YFSETQ. Trimming removed 0 bases at V and 0 bases at J, with 7 bases between. CDR3 sequence reads: CASSLDSVSYEQYF. The CDR3 DNA reads TGCGCCAGCAGCTTGGACAGCGTCTCCTACGAGCAGTACTTC.

CDR3 loop: CASSINPDRAEQYF. CDR3 coding DNA: TGTGCCAGTAGTATAAACCCAGACAGGGCCGAGCAGTACTTC. This rearrangement joins TRBV19 to TRBJ2-7; 7 bases line up with TRBD1. Germline CDR1 and CDR2: LNHDA and SQIVND (reference sequence). The CDR3 contains 14 residues. Germline trimming cut 2 bases from V and 6 bases from J; bases unmatched to any gene: 7.

The V and J genes are TRBV6-5 and TRBJ2-3; D may be TRBD2 (6 bases). Germline-derived CDR1 and CDR2 are MNHEY and SVGAGI. The CDR3 contains 14 residues. The ends were cut back, 4 bases at V and 2 bases at J, with 10 bases in the middle. CDR3 amino acids: CASSSDYSTDTQYF. CDR3 DNA: TGTGCCAGCAGTTCGGACTATTCCACAGATACGCAGTATTTT.

The V call is TRBV7-2, the J call TRBJ2-3, with D tentatively TRBD2 (6 bases). Trimming left V 5 bases short and J 2 bases short, with 11 bases between. This CDR3 spans 14 amino acids. Germline V lookup: CDR1 SGHTA, CDR2 FQGNSA. This CDR3 reads CASSPRLVTDTQYF. CDR3 nucleotides: TGTGCCAGCAGCCCCCGACTAGTCACAGATACGCAGTATTTT.

This clone appeared a single time. The chain joins TRBV4-2 to TRBJ2-2; TRBD2 matches 11 bases. Germline CDR1 is LGHNA and CDR2 is YNFKEQ. The V and J ends lost 0 bases and 5 bases, in that order; junction bases with no gene match: 11. CDR3 length: 19 residues. CDR3 DNA sequence: TGTGCCAGCAGCCAAGAAAGGTTCCTAGCGGGAGGTGGTACCGGGGAGCTGTTTTTT. It specifies CASSQERFLAGGGTGELFF.

The J gene is TRBJ2-7, the V gene TRBV19; 8 positions agree with TRBD1. The CDR3 contains 16 residues. The V gene's germline CDR1 is LNHDA and CDR2 SQIVND (reference sequence). The CDR3 DNA reads TGTGCTCTTGTCGGTCCGGGACAGGTATCCTCCTACGAGCAGTACTTC. Protein sequence: CALVGPGQVSSYEQYF. The full variable domain, with the rest looked up from reference TRBV19 and TRBJ2-7, is DGGITQSPKYLFRKEGQNVTLSCEQNLNHDAMYWYRQDPGQGLRLIYYSQIVNDFQKGDIAEGYSVSREKKESFPLTVTSAQKNPTAFYLCALVGPGQVSSYEQYFGPGTRLTVT.

V gene TRBV19 combines with J gene TRBJ2-7; tentative D call: TRBD2 (5 bases). This CDR3 has 16 amino acids. The V gene's germline CDR1 is LNHDA and CDR2 SQIVND (reference sequence). With 2 bases removed from V and 2 bases from J, the gap between germline ends came to 16 bases. This chain's CDR3 is CASSIMGSGPPYEQYF. DNA of the CDR3: TGTGCCAGTAGTATAATGGGGAGCGGTCCCCCCTACGAGCAGTACTTC.

This rearrangement joins TRBV18 to TRBJ1-1; D ambiguous. This CDR3 spans 15 amino acids. The V end lost 0 bases, the J end lost 4 bases, and 12 bases lay between the germline ends. Per the germline V gene, CDR1 is KGHSH and CDR2 is LQKENI. The CDR3 sequence: CASSPPRSMGTEAFF. The CDR3 DNA reads as TGTGCCAGCTCACCACCAAGATCGATGGGCACTGAAGCTTTCTTT.